This is a list of T cell receptor beta chains from one sample in a study of blood T cell repertoires in COVID-19. Method: immunoSEQ multiplex PCR; TCRdb's copy keeps in-frame clones and lacks some. Of about 370,000 clones in the sample, around 92% were seen once. Input material: peripheral blood. The receptors stem from a woman in her twenties or thirties with COVID-19, enrolled during active disease. Both conserved end residues are part of each CDR3. Rows may omit the clone size; those that give it use once, few, many or a size class.

abundance	v_gene	j_gene	CDR3aa
few	TRBV27	TRBJ2-2	CASRVSPGWGFSNTGELFF
.	TRBV19	TRBJ2-2	CASKDRATTGELFF
.	TRBV6-5	TRBJ2-1	CASKGFIAGYNEQFF
.	TRBV5-4	TRBJ2-1	CASSLDSYNEQFF
.	TRBV28	TRBJ2-6	CASTKAGIVLTF
.	TRBV29-1	TRBJ1-2	CSVNQGDYGYTF
.	TRBV5-1	TRBJ2-5	CASSGGLDEETQYF
.	TRBV6-5	TRBJ1-2	CASSYGSGSGYGYTF
.	TRBV14	TRBJ1-1	CASSTPGQGYLGPF
.	TRBV2	TRBJ2-3	CASRGDSSFETDTQYF
.	TRBV9	TRBJ2-2	CASSARLVNTGELFF
.	TRBV4-3	TRBJ2-1	CASSHAWGPQFF
.	TRBV2	TRBJ2-1	CASSVNSYNEQFF
.	TRBV2	TRBJ1-1	CASRGTGGAISNTEAFF
.	TRBV9	TRBJ1-2	CASSVATMAGANYGYTF
.	TRBV18	TRBJ1-1	CASSPLQGGVVDTEAFF
.	TRBV2	TRBJ2-1	CASRAGLAGAYEQFF
.	TRBV20-1	TRBJ2-1	CSASIAGAYNEQFF
.	TRBV4-3	TRBJ2-1	CASSQDIGGGQFF
once	TRBV5-1	TRBJ1-1	CASSFFGGNTEAFF
.	TRBV15	TRBJ2-7	CATSSEAGDYEQYF
.	TRBV12-3/TRBV12-4	TRBJ1-5	CASSRDRVRPQHF
.	TRBV12-3/TRBV12-4	TRBJ2-5	CASSLDREETQYF
.	TRBV5-4	TRBJ1-2	CAGTRQGRNYGYTF
.	TRBV7-2	TRBJ1-6	CASSWIGEGSPLHF
.	TRBV7-9	TRBJ1-2	CASSFILDRGIGYTF
.	TRBV7-8	TRBJ1-6	CASSSGGGYSPLHF
.	TRBV6-6	TRBJ2-1	CASSYGGYSSYNEQFF
.	TRBV6-1	TRBJ2-3	CASSERGQWDTQYF
.	TRBV27	TRBJ1-2	CASSLRSNYGYTF
.	TRBV7-8	TRBJ2-1	CASTIGTSGGAFYNEQFF
.	TRBV11-3	TRBJ2-1	CASSPQGSRTYNEQFF
few	TRBV7-9	TRBJ2-2	CASSFRHGRSGTGELFF
.	TRBV4-1	TRBJ2-1	CASSRRGDSGGANEQFF
.	TRBV10-2	TRBJ2-7	CASSEPGGAREQYF
.	TRBV7-9	TRBJ2-3	CASSPLSGGLQDTQYF
.	TRBV9	TRBJ1-5	CASSVEGRGNQPQHF
once	TRBV7-2	TRBJ1-5	CASRKGGANQPQHF
.	TRBV5-1	TRBJ2-2	CASSPEAGLNTGELFF
.	TRBV20-1	TRBJ1-1	CSAPRDTEAFF
.	TRBV4-2	TRBJ2-3	CASSQEGAYSTDTQYF
.	TRBV4-3	TRBJ1-6	CASSQDYVAGVASPLHF
.	TRBV4-1	TRBJ2-6	CASLTGANVLTF
.	TRBV11-3	TRBJ2-7	CASSLVLGQGPTPSSYEQYF
.	TRBV7-9	TRBJ2-7	CASSFRYSGLEQYF
.	TRBV7-2	TRBJ2-2	CASSPSLDRGLAGELFF
.	TRBV7-9	TRBJ2-6	CASSRSTGLTLSGANVLTF
.	TRBV3-1/TRBV3-2	TRBJ2-2	CASSQLGELFF
.	TRBV28	TRBJ2-2	CASSLPGQGVNTGELFF
once	TRBV2	TRBJ1-5	CASSDLGGSNQPQHF
.	TRBV28	TRBJ2-3	CASSWISGGGTDTQYF
once	TRBV19	TRBJ2-5	CASSLQGVGIQETQYF
once	TRBV7-2	TRBJ1-3	CASSFRGDLRGNTIYF
.	TRBV6-4	TRBJ1-1	CASRWDREGTEAFF
.	TRBV25-1	TRBJ2-5	CASSEITGHAETQYF